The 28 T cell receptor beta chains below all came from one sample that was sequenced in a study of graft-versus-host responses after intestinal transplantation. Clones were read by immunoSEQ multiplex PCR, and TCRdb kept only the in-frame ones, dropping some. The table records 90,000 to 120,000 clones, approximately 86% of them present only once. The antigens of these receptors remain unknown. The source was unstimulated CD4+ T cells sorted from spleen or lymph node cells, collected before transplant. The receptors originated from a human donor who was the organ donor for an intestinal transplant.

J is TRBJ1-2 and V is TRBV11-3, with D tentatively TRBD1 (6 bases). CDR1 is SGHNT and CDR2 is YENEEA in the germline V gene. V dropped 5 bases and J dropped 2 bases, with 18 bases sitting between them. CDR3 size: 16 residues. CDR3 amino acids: CASSPRGAALNYGYTF. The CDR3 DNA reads TGTGCCAGCAGCCCGAGGGGGGCAGCCTTAAACTATGGCTACACCTTC.

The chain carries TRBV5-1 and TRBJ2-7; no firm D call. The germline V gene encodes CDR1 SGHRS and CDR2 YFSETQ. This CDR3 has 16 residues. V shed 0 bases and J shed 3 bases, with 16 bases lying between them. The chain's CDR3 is CASSLVYHSNFYEQYF. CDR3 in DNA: TGCGCCAGCAGCTTGGTGTACCACTCAAACTTCTACGAGCAGTACTTC.

The CDR3: CASSGKTLPRYNEQFF. The CDR3 DNA follows: TGTGCCAGCAGCGGCAAGACGCTCCCCAGATACAATGAGCAGTTCTTC. The rearrangement links TRBV21-1 to TRBJ2-1. TRBV21-1 is a documented pseudogene. The CDR3 covers 16 residues.

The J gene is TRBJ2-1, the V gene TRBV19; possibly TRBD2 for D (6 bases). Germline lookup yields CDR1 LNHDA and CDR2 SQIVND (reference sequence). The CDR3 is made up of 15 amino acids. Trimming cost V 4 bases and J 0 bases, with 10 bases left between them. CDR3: CASSRLASSYNEQFF. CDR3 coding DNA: TGTGCCAGTAGTAGGCTAGCGAGCTCCTACAATGAGCAGTTCTTC.

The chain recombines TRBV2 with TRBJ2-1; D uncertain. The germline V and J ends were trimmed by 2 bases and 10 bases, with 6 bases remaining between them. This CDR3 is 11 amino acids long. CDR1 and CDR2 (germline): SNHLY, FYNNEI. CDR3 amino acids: CASSEMAEQFF. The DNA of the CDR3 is TGTGCCAGCAGTGAAATGGCCGAGCAGTTCTTC.

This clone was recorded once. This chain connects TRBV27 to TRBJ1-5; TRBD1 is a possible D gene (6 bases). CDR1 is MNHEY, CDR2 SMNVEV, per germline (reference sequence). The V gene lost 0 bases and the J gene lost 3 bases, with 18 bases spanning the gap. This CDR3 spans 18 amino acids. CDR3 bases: TGTGCCAGCAGTTTATCGAGTTTTGCAGGGGCGGTCAATCAGCCCCAGCATTTT. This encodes CASSLSSFAGAVNQPQHF.

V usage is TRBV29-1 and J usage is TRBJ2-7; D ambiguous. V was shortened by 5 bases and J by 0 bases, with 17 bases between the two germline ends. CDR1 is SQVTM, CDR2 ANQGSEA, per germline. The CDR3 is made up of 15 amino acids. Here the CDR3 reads CSVLWLGGVSYEQYF. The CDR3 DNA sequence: TGCAGCGTTCTTTGGCTGGGCGGAGTCTCCTACGAGCAGTACTTC.

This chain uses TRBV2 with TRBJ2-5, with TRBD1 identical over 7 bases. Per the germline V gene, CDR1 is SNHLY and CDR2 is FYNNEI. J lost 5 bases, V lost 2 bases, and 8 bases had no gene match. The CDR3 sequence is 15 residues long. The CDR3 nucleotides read TGTGCCAGCAGTGAACTAAGGGGGCAGGAGGAGACCCAGTACTTC. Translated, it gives CASSELRGQEETQYF.

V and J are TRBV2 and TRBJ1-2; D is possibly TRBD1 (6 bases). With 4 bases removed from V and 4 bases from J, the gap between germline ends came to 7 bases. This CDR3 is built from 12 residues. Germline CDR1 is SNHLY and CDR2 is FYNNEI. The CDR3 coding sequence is TGTGCCAGCAGTGCGGACAGCTATGGCTACACCTTC. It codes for CASSADSYGYTF.

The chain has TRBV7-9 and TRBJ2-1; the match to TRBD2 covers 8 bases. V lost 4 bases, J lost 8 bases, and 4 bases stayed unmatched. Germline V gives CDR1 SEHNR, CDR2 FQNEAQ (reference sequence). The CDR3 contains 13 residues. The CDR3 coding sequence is TGTGCCAGCAGCTCGGGAGGGGTCGATGAGCAGTTCTTC. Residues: CASSSGGVDEQFF.

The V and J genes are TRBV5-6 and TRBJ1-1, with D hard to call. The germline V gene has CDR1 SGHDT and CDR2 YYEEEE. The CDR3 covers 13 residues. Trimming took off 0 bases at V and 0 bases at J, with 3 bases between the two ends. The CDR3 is CASSLGVNTEAFF. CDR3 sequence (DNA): TGTGCCAGCAGCTTGGGGGTGAACACTGAAGCTTTCTTT.

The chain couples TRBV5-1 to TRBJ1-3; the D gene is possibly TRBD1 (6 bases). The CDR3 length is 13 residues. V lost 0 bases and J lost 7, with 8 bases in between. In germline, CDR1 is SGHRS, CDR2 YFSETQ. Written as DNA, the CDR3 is TGCGCCAGCAGCTTGGGGCAGGGGAACACCATATATTTT. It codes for CASSLGQGNTIYF.

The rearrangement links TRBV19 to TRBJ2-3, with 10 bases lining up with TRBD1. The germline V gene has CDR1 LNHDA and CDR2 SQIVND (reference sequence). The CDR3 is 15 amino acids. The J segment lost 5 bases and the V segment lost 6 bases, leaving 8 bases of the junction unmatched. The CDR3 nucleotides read TGTGCCAGTAGCTACCGGGACAGGGGAAGAGATACGCAGTATTTT. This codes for CASSYRDRGRDTQYF.

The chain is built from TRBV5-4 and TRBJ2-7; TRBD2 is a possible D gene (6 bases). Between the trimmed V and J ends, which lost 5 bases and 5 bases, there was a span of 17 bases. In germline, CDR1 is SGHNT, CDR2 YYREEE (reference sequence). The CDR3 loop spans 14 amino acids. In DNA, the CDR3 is TGTGCCAGCAGTAAAGGCGGGGACCATGACGAGCAGTACTTC. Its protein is CASSKGGDHDEQYF. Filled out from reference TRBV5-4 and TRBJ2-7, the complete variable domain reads ETGVTQSPTHLIKTRGQQVTLRCSSQSGHNTVSWYQQALGQGPQFIFQYYREEENGRGNFPPRFSGLQFPNYSSELNVNALELDDSALYLCASSKGGDHDEQYFGPGTRLTVT.

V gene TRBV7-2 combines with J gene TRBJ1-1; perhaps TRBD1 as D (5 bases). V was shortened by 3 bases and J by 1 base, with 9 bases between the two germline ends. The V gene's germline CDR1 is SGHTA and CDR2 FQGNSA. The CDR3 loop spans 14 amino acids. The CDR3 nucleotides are TGTGCCAGCAGCTTGGGACGCCGGAACACTGAAGCTTTCTTT. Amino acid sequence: CASSLGRRNTEAFF.

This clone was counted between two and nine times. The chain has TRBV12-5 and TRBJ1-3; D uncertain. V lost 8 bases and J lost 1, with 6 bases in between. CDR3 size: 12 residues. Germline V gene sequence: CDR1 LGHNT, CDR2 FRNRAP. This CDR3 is CASPGSGNTIYF. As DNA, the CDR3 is TGTGCTAGTCCGGGGTCTGGAAACACCATATATTTT.

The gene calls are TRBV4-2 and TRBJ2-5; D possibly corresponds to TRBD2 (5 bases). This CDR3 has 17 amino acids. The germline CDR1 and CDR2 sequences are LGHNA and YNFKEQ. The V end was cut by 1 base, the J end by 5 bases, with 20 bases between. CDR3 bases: TGTGCCAGCAGCCAAGGGAGGAGCGGTTTTACCGGGGAGACCCAGTACTTC. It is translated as CASSQGRSGFTGETQYF.

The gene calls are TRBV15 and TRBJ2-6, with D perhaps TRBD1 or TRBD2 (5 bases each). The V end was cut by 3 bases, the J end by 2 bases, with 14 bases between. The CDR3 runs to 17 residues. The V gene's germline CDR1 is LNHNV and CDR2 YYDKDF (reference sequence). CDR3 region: CATSRKKGRAGANVLTF. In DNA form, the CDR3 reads TGTGCCACCAGCAGGAAGAAGGGGAGAGCTGGGGCCAACGTCCTGACTTTC.

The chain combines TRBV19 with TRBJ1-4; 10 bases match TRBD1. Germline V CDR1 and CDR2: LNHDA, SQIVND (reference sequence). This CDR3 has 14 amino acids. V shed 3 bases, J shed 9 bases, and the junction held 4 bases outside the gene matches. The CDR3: CASSMRGQGKKLFF. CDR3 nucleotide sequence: TGTGCCAGTAGTATGCGGGGACAGGGGAAAAAACTGTTTTTT.

The CDR3 DNA sequence: TGTGCCAGCAGCAGCAGGGGGCAGCAAGAGACCCAGTACTTC. Residues: CASSSRGQQETQYF. The gene calls are TRBV7-9 and TRBJ2-5; 8 nucleotides line up with TRBD1. CDR1 and CDR2 (germline): SEHNR, FQNEAQ (reference sequence). Trimming removed 5 bases from V and 2 bases from J; junction bases left unmatched: 4. The CDR3 has 14 residues.

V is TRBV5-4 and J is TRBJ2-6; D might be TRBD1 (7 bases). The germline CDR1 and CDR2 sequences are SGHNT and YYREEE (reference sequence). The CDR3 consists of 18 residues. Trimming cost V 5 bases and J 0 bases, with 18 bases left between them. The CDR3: CASSQGGTAASGANVLTF. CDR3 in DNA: TGTGCCAGCAGTCAAGGAGGGACAGCTGCCTCTGGGGCCAACGTCCTGACTTTC.

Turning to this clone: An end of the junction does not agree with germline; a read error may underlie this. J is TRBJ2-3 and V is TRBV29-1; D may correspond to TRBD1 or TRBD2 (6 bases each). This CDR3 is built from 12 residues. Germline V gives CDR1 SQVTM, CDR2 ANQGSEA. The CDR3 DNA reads TGCAGCGGTGAAGAGGGGGGAGATACGCAGTATTTT. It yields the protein CSGEEGGDTQYF.

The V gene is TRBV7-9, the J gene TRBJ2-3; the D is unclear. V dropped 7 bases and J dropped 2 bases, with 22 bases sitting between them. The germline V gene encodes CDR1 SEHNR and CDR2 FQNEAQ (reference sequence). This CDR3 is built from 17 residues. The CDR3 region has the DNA TGTGCCAGCACATCCCCTATAGGGATCCTCTACACAGATACGCAGTATTTT. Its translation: CASTSPIGILYTDTQYF.

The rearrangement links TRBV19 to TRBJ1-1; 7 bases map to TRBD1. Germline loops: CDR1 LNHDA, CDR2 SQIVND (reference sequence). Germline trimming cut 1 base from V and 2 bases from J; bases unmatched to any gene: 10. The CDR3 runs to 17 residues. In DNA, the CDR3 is TGTGCCAGTAGTATAGTCCCGGGACAGTATGAAAACACTGAAGCTTTCTTT. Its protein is CASSIVPGQYENTEAFF.

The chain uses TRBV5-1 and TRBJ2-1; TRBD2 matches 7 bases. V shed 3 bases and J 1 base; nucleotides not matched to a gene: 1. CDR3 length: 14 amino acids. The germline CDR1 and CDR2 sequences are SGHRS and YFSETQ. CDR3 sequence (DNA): TGCGCCAGCAGCTACGGGGGGTCCTACAATGAGCAGTTCTTC. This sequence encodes CASSYGGSYNEQFF.

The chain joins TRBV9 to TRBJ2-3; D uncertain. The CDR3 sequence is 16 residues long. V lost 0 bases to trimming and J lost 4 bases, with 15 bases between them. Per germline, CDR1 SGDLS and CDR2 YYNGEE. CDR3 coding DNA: TGTGCCAGCAGCGTAGTCCCTAGATGGTCGGCAGATACGCAGTATTTT. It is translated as CASSVVPRWSADTQYF.

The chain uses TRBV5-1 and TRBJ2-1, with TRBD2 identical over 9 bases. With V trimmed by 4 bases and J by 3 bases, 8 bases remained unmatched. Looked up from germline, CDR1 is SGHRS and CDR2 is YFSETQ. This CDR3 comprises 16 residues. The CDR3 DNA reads TGCGCCAGCAGCACGACTAGCGGTTTAAACTACAATGAGCAGTTCTTC. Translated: CASSTTSGLNYNEQFF.

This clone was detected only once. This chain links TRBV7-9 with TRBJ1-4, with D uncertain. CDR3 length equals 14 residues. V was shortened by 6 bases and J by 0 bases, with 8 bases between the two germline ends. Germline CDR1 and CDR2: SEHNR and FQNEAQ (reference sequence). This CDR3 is CASSTIATNEKLFF. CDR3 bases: TGTGCCAGCAGTACAATTGCAACTAATGAAAAACTGTTTTTT.